The clone carrying this T cell receptor beta chain was counted a few times. This specimen comes from a study of blood T cells in healthy people across ages. CDR3 length equals 16 residues. With V trimmed by 7 bases and J by 5 bases, 10 bases remained unmatched. Germline CDR1 is MNHEY and CDR2 is SVGAGI. A second roughly 6 to 11 cycle PCR used barcoded and J-beta primers. TCRdb itself ran the 5' RACE reads through MiXCR, one entry per CDR3 protein. This table holds over a million distinct CDR3 sequences, 59% found once. V and J are TRBV6-5 and TRBJ2-5, with 13 bases that match TRBD2. The sequenced material came from blood. This TCR derives from a man in his late teens or twenties in good health. CDR3: CASKLAGGLVRETQYF. In DNA, the CDR3 is TGTGCCAGCAAACTAGCGGGGGGGCTTGTACGGGAGACCCAGTACTTC.